Included here is one TCR beta chain sequence, with context. Antigen specificity is unknown. These data are taken from a study of T cell responses to AZD1222 COVID-19 vaccine. The CDR3 has 12 residues. The V end was cut by 6 bases, the J end by 3 bases, with 9 bases between. CDR1 MDHEN and CDR2 SYDVKM come from the germline V gene. General study points: Of the AZD1222 recipients, only five to seven were seropositive at baseline. Repertoires were sampled only after the peak T cell response. Among vaccine-associated CD4 TCRs, coverage spanned spike, with dominance at 160-218 and 743-854. The donors showed a predominance of white British ancestry and of females, with possible underestimation of clonal diversity.

Data came from immunoSEQ multiplex PCR; TCRdb stores just in-frame clones and leaves some out. In the table there are about 86,000 clones, approximately 82% of which are singletons. The rearrangement links TRBV28 to TRBJ2-7, with D unresolved. Source: peripheral blood, taken on day 0 of AZD1222 vaccination. The TCR originated in an adult in good health. The CDR3 spells CASRGSYYEQYF. The CDR3 DNA reads TGTGCCAGCAGAGGCAGTTACTACGAGCAGTACTTC.